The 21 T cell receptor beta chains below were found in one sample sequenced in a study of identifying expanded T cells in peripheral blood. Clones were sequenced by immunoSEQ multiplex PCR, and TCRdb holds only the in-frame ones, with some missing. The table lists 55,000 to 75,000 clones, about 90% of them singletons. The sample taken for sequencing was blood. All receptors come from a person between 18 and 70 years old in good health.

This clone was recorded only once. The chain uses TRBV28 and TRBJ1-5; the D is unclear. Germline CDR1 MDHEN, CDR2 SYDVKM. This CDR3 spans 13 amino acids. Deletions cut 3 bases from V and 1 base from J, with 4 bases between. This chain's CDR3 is CASSFDSNQPQHF. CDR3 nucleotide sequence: TGTGCCAGCAGTTTCGACAGCAATCAGCCCCAGCATTTT.

The DNA of the CDR3 is TGTGCCAGCGATACTCCGATCGGAAGGCACACGACGCAGTATTTT. Protein sequence: CASDTPIGRHTTQYF. V gene TRBV7-9 combines with J gene TRBJ2-3; no clear D. The CDR3 has 15 amino acids. Germline CDR1 reads SEHNR; CDR2 reads FQNEAQ (reference sequence). V lost 8 bases to trimming and J lost 9 bases, with 24 bases between them. Full variable domain (outside the CDR3, taken from reference TRBV7-9 and TRBJ2-3): DTGVSQNPRHKITKRGQNVTFRCDPISEHNRLYWYRQTLGQGPEFLTYFQNEAQLEKSRLLSDRFSAERPKGSFSTLEIQRTEQGDSAMYLCASDTPIGRHTTQYFGPGTRLTVL.

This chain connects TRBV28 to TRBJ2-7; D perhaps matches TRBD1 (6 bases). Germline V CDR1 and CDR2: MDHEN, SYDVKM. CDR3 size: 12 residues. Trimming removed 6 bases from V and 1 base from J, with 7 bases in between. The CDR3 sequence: CASRQGSYEQYF. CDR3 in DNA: TGTGCCAGCAGACAGGGTTCCTACGAGCAGTACTTC.

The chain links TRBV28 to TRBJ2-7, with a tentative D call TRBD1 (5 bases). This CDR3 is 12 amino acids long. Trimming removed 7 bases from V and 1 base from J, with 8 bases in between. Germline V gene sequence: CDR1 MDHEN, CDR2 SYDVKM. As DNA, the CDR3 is TGTGCCAGCAATACAGGTTCCTACGAGCAGTACTTC. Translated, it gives CASNTGSYEQYF.

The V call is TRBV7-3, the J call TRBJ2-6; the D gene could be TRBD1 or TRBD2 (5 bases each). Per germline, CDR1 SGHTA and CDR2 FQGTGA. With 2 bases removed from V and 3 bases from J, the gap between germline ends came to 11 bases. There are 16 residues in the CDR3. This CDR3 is CASSLGGRFGANVLTF. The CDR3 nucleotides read TGTGCCAGCAGCTTAGGGGGACGGTTTGGGGCCAACGTCCTGACTTTC.

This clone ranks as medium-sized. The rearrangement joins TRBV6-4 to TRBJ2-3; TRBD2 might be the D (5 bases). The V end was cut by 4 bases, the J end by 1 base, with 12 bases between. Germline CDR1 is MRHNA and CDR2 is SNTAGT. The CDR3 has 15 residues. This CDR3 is CASSAKSGGTDTQYF. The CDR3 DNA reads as TGTGCCAGCAGTGCGAAATCCGGGGGCACAGATACGCAGTATTTT.

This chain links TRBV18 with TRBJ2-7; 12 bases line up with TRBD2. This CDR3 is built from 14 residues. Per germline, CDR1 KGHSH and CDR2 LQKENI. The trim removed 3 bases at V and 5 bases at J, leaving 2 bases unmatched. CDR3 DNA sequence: TGTGCCAGCTCACCGGGACTAGCGGGTCACGAGCAGTACTTC. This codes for CASSPGLAGHEQYF.

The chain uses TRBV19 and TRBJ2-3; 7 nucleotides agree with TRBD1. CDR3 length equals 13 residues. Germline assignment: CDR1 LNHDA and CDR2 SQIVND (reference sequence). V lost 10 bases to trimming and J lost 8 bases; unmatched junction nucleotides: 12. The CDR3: CATQRQGSGTQYF. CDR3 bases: TGTGCCACCCAGAGACAGGGTTCGGGTACGCAGTATTTT.

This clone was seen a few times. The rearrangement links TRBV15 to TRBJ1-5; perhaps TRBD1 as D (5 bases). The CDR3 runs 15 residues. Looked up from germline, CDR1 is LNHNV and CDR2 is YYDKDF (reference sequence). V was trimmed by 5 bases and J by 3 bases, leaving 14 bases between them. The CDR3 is CATSRIDRNNQPQHF. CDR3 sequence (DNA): TGTGCCACCAGCCGTATCGACAGAAACAATCAGCCCCAGCATTTT.

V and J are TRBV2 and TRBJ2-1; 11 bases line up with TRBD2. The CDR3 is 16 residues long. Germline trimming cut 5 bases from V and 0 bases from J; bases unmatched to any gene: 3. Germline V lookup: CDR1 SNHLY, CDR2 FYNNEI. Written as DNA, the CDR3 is TGTGCCAGCAGTCGTAGCGGGAGGGCCTCCTACAATGAGCAGTTCTTC. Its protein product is CASSRSGRASYNEQFF.

The CDR3 region has the DNA TGTGCCACGAGACAGCGGGGGGTCTACAATGAGCAGTTCTTC. This translates into CATRQRGVYNEQFF. V gene TRBV11-2 combines with J gene TRBJ2-1; TRBD2 matches 9 bases. The CDR3 consists of 14 residues. CDR1 and CDR2 (germline): SGHAT, FQNNGV. Trimming took 10 bases from V and 3 from J; bases not matched to a gene: 7.

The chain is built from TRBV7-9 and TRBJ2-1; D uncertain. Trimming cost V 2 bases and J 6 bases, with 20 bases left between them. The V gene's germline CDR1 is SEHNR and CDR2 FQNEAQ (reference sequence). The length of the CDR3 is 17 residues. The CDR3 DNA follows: TGTGCCAGCAGCTTAAGGCGCGGCGGAGAACGGATCAATGAGCAGTTCTTC. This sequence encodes CASSLRRGGERINEQFF.

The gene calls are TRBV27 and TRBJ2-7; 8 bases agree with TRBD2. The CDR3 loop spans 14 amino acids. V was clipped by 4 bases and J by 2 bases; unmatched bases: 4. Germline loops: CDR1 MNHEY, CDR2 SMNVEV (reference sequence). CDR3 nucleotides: TGTGCCAGCAGTTGGGCGGGGGGCGCCTACGAGCAGTACTTC. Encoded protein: CASSWAGGAYEQYF.

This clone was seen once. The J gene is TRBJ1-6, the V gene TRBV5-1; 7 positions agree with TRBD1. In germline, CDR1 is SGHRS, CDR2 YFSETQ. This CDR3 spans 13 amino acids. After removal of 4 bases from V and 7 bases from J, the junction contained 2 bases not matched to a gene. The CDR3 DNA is TGCGCCAGCAGCGGGGGACAGAATTCACCCCTCCACTTT. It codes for CASSGGQNSPLHF.

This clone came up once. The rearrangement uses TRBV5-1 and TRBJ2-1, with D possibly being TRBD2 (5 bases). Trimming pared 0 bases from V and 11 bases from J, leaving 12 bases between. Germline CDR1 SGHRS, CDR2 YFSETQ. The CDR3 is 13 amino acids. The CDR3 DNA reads TGCGCCAGCAGCTTGGGACCTGGAGGTCAGCAGTTCTTC. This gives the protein CASSLGPGGQQFF.

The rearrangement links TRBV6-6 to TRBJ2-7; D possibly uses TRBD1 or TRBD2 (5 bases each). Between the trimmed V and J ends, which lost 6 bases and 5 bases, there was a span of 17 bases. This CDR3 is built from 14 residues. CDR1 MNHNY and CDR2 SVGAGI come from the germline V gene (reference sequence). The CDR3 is CASSNGMRGDEQYF. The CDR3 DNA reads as TGTGCCAGCAGCAACGGAATGAGGGGCGACGAGCAGTACTTC.

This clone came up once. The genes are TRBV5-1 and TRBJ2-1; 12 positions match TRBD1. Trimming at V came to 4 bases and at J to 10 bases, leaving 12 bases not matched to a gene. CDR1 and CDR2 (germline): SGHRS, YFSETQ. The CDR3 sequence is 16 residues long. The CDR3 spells CASSPAGGQGAREQFF. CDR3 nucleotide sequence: TGCGCCAGCAGCCCGGCTGGGGGACAGGGGGCCAGAGAGCAGTTCTTC.

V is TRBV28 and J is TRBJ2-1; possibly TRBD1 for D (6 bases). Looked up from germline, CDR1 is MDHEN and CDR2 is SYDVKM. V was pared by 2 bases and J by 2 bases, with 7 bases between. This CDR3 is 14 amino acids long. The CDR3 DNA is TGTGCCAGCAGTTTAGACAGGACCTACAATGAGCAGTTCTTC. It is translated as CASSLDRTYNEQFF.

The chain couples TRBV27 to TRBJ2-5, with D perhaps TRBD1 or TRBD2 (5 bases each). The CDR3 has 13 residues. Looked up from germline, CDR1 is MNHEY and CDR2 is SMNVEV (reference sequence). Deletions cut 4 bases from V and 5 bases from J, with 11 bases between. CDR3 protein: CASSWTPGETQYF. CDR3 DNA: TGTGCCAGCAGTTGGACACCGGGGGAGACCCAGTACTTC.

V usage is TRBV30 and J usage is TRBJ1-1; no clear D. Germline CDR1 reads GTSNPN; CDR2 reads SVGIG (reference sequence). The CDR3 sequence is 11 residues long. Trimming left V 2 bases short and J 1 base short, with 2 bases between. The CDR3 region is CAWSWNTEAFF. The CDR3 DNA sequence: TGTGCCTGGAGTTGGAACACTGAAGCTTTCTTT. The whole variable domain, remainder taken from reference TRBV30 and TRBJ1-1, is SQTIHQWPATLVQPVGSPLSLECTVEGTSNPNLYWYRQAAGRGLQLLFYSVGIGQISSEVPQNLSASRPQDRQFILSSKKLLLSDSGFYLCAWSWNTEAFFGQGTRLTVV.

Here the CDR3 reads CASSPHRGVSDRSRETQYF. The CDR3 nucleotides read TGTGCCAGCAGCCCTCACCGGGGGGTGTCGGACAGGTCCCGGGAGACCCAGTACTTC. This sequence joins TRBV9 and TRBJ2-5; D tentatively reads TRBD1 or TRBD2 (7 bases each). Germline values: CDR1 SGDLS, CDR2 YYNGEE. V lost 4 bases to trimming and J lost 5 bases, with 30 bases between them. This CDR3 is built from 19 residues.